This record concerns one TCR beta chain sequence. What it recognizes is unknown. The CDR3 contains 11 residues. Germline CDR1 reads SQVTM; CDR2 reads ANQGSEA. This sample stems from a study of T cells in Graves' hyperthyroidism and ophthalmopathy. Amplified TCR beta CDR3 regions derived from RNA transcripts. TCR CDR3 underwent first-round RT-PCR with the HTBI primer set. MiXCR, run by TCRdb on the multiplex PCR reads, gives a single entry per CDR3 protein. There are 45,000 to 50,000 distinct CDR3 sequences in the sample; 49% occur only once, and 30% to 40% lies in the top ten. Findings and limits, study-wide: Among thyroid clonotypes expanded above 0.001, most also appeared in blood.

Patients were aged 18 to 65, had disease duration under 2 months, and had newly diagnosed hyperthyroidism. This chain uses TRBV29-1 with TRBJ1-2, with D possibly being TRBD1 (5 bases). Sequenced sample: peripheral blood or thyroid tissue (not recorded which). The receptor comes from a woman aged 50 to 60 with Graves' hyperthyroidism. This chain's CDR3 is CGAGTNYGYTF. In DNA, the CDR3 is TGCGGCGCCGGGACCAACTATGGCTACACCTTC.